One and the same sample provided the 13 T cell receptor beta chains below, sequenced in a study of OX40 agonist ivuxolimab in advanced cancers. TCRdb's copy holds only in-frame clones and misses some; the assay was immunoSEQ multiplex PCR. The table has under 13,000 clones, around 73% seen once. The source was CD4+ or CD8+ T cells sorted from blood, collected in a trial of the OX40 agonist ivuxolimab. These receptor sequences come from an adult with an advanced solid tumor such as melanoma, head and neck, liver or kidney cancer.

The chain links TRBV9 to TRBJ1-1; the D is unclear. Trimming pared 3 bases from V and 8 bases from J, leaving 11 bases between. Germline CDR1 SGDLS, CDR2 YYNGEE. The CDR3 covers 12 residues. The CDR3 sequence is CASSGKKPEAFF. As DNA, the CDR3 is TGTGCCAGCAGCGGAAAGAAACCCGAAGCTTTCTTT.

The rearrangement uses TRBV30 and TRBJ2-7, with 8 bases aligning to TRBD2. The V gene's germline CDR1 is GTSNPN and CDR2 SVGIG (reference sequence). The length of the CDR3 is 15 residues. With V trimmed by 2 bases and J by 2 bases, 8 bases remained unmatched. The CDR3 sequence is CAWSYGPGGAYEQYF. CDR3 nucleotide sequence: TGTGCCTGGAGTTACGGGCCGGGAGGGGCCTACGAGCAGTACTTC.

This clone is a singleton in its sample. This chain uses TRBV11-2 with TRBJ2-2, with D hard to call. This CDR3 has 11 amino acids. Germline assignment: CDR1 SGHAT and CDR2 FQNNGV. V was trimmed by 9 bases and J by 3 bases, leaving 5 bases between them. CDR3 in amino acids: CASLYTGELFF. The DNA for the CDR3 is TGTGCCAGTCTGTACACCGGGGAGCTGTTTTTT.

This chain uses TRBV4-3 with TRBJ1-3, with a weak D call TRBD1 (6 bases). Trimming shortened V by 0 bases and J by 2 bases, and 17 bases separated the two germline ends. Germline V gene sequence: CDR1 LGHNA, CDR2 YSLEER. This CDR3 is built from 18 residues. In nucleotides, the CDR3 is TGCGCCAGCAGCCAAGAGGGGGCGGGGGGCGCCGCTGGAAACACCATATATTTT. It yields the protein CASSQEGAGGAAGNTIYF.

This chain joins TRBV6-5 and TRBJ2-1, with TRBD2 matching over 7 bases. Germline values: CDR1 MNHEY, CDR2 SVGAGI. This CDR3 contains 15 residues. V lost 4 bases, J lost 8 bases, and 11 bases stayed unmatched. CDR3 protein: CASSSGGSPIDEQFF. The DNA for the CDR3 is TGTGCCAGCAGTTCCGGGGGGAGTCCGATCGATGAGCAGTTCTTC.

The chain links TRBV6-6 to TRBJ1-5, with TRBD1 matching over 7 bases. The CDR3 contains 16 residues. V was clipped by 4 bases and J by 0 bases; unmatched bases: 6. In germline, CDR1 is MNHNY, CDR2 SVGAGI (reference sequence). The CDR3 sequence: CASSSGQALSNQPQHF. The CDR3 DNA reads as TGTGCCAGCAGTTCCGGACAGGCTCTTAGCAATCAGCCCCAGCATTTT.

In the case of this clone: Other DNA sequences in this sample translate to the same CDR3. V and J are TRBV6-1 and TRBJ1-5; D might be TRBD1 (5 bases). Trimming stripped 6 bases from V and 1 base from J, with 13 bases between. The CDR3 extends over 15 amino acids. CDR1 is MNHNS and CDR2 is SASEGT in the germline V gene. CDR3 amino acids: CASSPSWGSNQPQHF. Written as DNA, the CDR3 is TGTGCCAGCAGCCCATCTTGGGGGAGCAATCAGCCCCAGCATTTT.

V and J are TRBV28 and TRBJ1-1, with D perhaps TRBD1 (5 bases). V lost 10 bases and J lost 1, with 13 bases in between. The CDR3 consists of 13 residues. The V gene's germline CDR1 is MDHEN and CDR2 SYDVKM. CDR3 bases: TGTGCCACCTGGAAAACAGGGAACACTGAAGCTTTCTTT. Translated: CATWKTGNTEAFF.

The V call is TRBV6-5, the J call TRBJ1-5, with 7 bases that match TRBD1. The CDR3 is 13 amino acids. Losses at the gene ends were 4 bases for V and 7 bases for J; bases not matched to a gene: 4. From germline, CDR1 is MNHEY and CDR2 SVGAGI. In DNA form, the CDR3 reads TGTGCCAGCAGTTTGACAGGGTACCAGCCCCAGCATTTT. As protein: CASSLTGYQPQHF.

This sequence joins TRBV27 and TRBJ2-7; D is perhaps TRBD1 (7 bases). V was pared by 6 bases and J by 6 bases, with 15 bases between. The CDR3 has 13 amino acids. Per germline, CDR1 MNHEY and CDR2 SMNVEV (reference sequence). The CDR3 region is CASRSGGSGEQYF. In nucleotides, the CDR3 is TGTGCCAGCAGGTCAGGGGGGTCCGGCGAGCAGTACTTC.

The V call is TRBV12-5, the J call TRBJ2-7, with 8 positions matching TRBD2. V shed 1 base and J 2 bases; nucleotides not matched to a gene: 7. The germline CDR1 and CDR2 sequences are LGHNT and FRNRAP. There are 16 residues in the CDR3. The CDR3 DNA reads as TGTGCTAGTGGTTTGGACCGGGGGGGAGCACCCTACGAGCAGTACTTC. It translates to CASGLDRGGAPYEQYF.

This chain joins TRBV4-1 and TRBJ1-1; 7 bases are a match to TRBD1. V shed 0 bases, J shed 1 base, and the junction held 5 bases outside the gene matches. Per the germline V gene, CDR1 is MGHRA and CDR2 is YSYEKL. The CDR3 has 16 residues. CDR3 sequence: CASSQDLTGRNTEAFF. The CDR3 nucleotides read TGCGCCAGCAGCCAAGATTTGACAGGGCGGAACACTGAAGCTTTCTTT.

The genes are TRBV13 and TRBJ2-1; TRBD2 agrees at 7 bases. The CDR3 is 16 residues long. The germline V gene encodes CDR1 PRHDT and CDR2 FYEKMQ (reference sequence). Trimming at V came to 6 bases and at J to 4 bases, leaving 12 bases not matched to a gene. The CDR3 sequence: CASSFYAGEVYNEQFF. CDR3 sequence (DNA): TGTGCCAGCAGTTTTTATGCGGGGGAGGTATACAATGAGCAGTTCTTC.